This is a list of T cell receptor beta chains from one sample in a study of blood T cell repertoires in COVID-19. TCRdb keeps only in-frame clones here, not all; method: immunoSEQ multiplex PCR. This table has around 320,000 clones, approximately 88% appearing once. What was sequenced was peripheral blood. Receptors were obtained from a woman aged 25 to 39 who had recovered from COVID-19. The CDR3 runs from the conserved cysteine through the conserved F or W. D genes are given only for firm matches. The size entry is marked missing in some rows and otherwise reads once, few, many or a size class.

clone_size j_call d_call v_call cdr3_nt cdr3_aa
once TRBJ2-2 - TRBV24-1 TGTGCCACCAGTGATTTGTCAGGGTTGGACACCGGGGAGCTGTTTTTT CATSDLSGLDTGELFF
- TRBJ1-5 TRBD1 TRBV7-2 TGTGCCAGCAGCTTATTCGCCAGGGACAGGGGGCAGCATTTT CASSLFARDRGQHF
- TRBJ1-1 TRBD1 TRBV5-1 TGCGCCAGCAGCCCGGAGACAGGGTTGGTGAACACTGAAGCTTTCTTT CASSPETGLVNTEAFF
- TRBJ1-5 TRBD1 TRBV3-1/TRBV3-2 TGTGCCAGCAGCCTTGGACAGGACAATCAGCCCCAGCATTTT CASSLGQDNQPQHF
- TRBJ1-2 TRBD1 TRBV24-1 TGTGCCACCAGTGATTTGCAGATATCAACAGGGGGCGAATTTGGCTACACCTTC CATSDLQISTGGEFGYTF
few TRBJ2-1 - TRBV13 TGTGCCAGCAGCTTGGTAGGCAGGGCGGAGCAGTTCTTC CASSLVGRAEQFF
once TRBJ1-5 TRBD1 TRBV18 TGTGCCAGCTCAGATAGGACAGGGGAGCAGCCCCAGCATTTT CASSDRTGEQPQHF
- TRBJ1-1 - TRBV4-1 TGCGCCAGCAGCCAAGATCCCCACGGTAGCGGGCCTGAAGCTTTCTTT CASSQDPHGSGPEAFF
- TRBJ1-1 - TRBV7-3 TGTGCCAGCAGCCGGACGGGGGACACTGAAGCTTTCTTT CASSRTGDTEAFF
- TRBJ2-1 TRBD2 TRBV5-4 TGTGCCAGCAGCCCCGGGACTAGCGGGGGGCGACTCACCACCTACAATGAGCAGTTCTTC CASSPGTSGGRLTTYNEQFF
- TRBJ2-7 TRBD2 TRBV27 TGTGCCAGCAGCGGGACCGGGGGGGACGAGCAGTACTTC CASSGTGGDEQYF
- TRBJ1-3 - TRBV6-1 TGTGCCAGCAGTGATGGACTGATCTCTGGAAACACCATATATTTT CASSDGLISGNTIYF
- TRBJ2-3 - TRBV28 TGTGCCAGCAGTCCGGATACGCAGTATTTT CASSPDTQYF
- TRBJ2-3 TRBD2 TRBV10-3 TGTGCCATCAGTGACCGGCTCACTAGCGGAGCTAGCACAGATACGCAGTATTTT CAISDRLTSGASTDTQYF
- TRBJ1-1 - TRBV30 TGTGCCTGGAGTGTGACCCCGGGGAGCACTGAAGCTTTCTTT CAWSVTPGSTEAFF
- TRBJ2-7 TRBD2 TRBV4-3 TGCGCCAGCAGCCAAGAAACGGGAGGTTCCTACGAGCAGTACTTC CASSQETGGSYEQYF
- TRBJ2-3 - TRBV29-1 TGCAGCGTTGTAGGGGAACATTCTAGCACAGATACGCAGTATTTT CSVVGEHSSTDTQYF
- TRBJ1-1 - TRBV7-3 TGTGCCAGCAGCCCTTTCGCCGGGAGGGCGGCTGAAGCTTTCTTT CASSPFAGRAAEAFF
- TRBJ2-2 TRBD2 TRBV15 TGTGCCACCAGCAGAGGAGGACTAGCGGGGAGGGGCACCGGGGAGCTGTTTTTT CATSRGGLAGRGTGELFF
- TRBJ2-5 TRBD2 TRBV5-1 TGCGCCAGCCGGACTAGCGGGGGGAATCAAGAGACCCAGTACTTC CASRTSGGNQETQYF
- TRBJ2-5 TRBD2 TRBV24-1 TGTGCCACCACTTCTGGGGGGATAGCGGGCCAAGAGACCCAGTACTTC CATTSGGIAGQETQYF
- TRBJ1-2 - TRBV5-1 TGCGCCAGCAGCTTGGCCGGGGGGCAGAGCTATGGCTACACCTTC CASSLAGGQSYGYTF
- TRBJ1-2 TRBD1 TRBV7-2 TGTGCCAGCAGCTCCCCGGGACAGGGGATATACGGCTACACCTTC CASSSPGQGIYGYTF
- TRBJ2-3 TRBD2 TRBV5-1 TGCGCCAGCAGCTTGCCACTAGCGACTAGCACAGATACGCAGTATTTT CASSLPLATSTDTQYF
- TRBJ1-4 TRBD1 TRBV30 TGTGCCTGGAGTGTGATCGGGGGGACAGGGAGCGAAAAACTGTTTTTT CAWSVIGGTGSEKLFF
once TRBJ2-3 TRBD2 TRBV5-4 TGTGCCAGCAGCCGGAAGCGGGAGACAGATACGCAGTATTTT CASSRKRETDTQYF
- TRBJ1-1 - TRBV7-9 TGTGCCAGCAGCAACAGTGGGGGAGGGAACACTGAAGCTTTCTTT CASSNSGGGNTEAFF
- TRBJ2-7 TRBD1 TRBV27 TGTGCCAGCAGTTTATATGGGACAGGGGTCTACGAGCAGTACTTC CASSLYGTGVYEQYF
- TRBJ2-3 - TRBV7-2 TGTGCCAGCAGCTTTTGGGGGCAGGGGACAGATACGCAGTATTTT CASSFWGQGTDTQYF
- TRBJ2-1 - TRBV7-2 TGTGCCAGCAGCTTAGTTTGGCGAGAGGGTGAGCAGTTCTTC CASSLVWREGEQFF
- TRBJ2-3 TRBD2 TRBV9 TGTGCCAGCAGCGCAGGGACTAGCTCTACTACGCAGTATTTT CASSAGTSSTTQYF
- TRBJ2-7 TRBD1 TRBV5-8 TGTGCCAGCAGCTTGGACGGACAGGGAGGAAGCTACGAGCAGTACTTC CASSLDGQGGSYEQYF
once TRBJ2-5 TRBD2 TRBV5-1 TGCGCCAGCAGCGCGGGAGGGTCGGGAGAGACCCAGTACTTC CASSAGGSGETQYF
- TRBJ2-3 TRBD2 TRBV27 TGTGCCAGCAGTTTCGCCAGCGGGGTTTCGGCAGATACGCAGTATTTT CASSFASGVSADTQYF
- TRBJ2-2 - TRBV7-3 TGTGCCAGCAGCTTAAGTGCGGCAGGGACTGGCGGGGAGCTGTTTTTT CASSLSAAGTGGELFF
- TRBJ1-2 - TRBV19 TGTGCCAGTAGTATTTCTAGGGGGAACTATGGCTACACCTTC CASSISRGNYGYTF
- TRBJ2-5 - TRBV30 TGTGCCTGGAGTCCCAGAGAGACCCAGTACTTC CAWSPRETQYF
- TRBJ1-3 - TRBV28 TGTGCCAGCAGTTTGCCCGACACTAGCTCTGGAAACACCATATATTTT CASSLPDTSSGNTIYF
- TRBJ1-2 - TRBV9 TGTGCCAGCAGCGTTTCAGGGGACTATGGCTACACCTTC CASSVSGDYGYTF
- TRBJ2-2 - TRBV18 TGTGCCAGCTCACCACGAGAATGGAACACCGGGGAGCTGTTTTTT CASSPREWNTGELFF
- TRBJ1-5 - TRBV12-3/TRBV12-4 TGTGCCAGCAGGTATAGCAATCAGCCCCAGCATTTT CASRYSNQPQHF
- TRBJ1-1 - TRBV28 TGTGCCAGCAGTTTTGTCGGCCGGACAGAGAACACTGAAGCTTTCTTT CASSFVGRTENTEAFF
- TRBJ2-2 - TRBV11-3 TGTGCCAGCAGCCGTTTCGGTCCGTCGAACACCGGGGAGCTGTTTTTT CASSRFGPSNTGELFF
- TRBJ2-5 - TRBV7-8 TGTGCCAGCAACCTAGTACGGCGAGAGACCCAGTACTTC CASNLVRRETQYF